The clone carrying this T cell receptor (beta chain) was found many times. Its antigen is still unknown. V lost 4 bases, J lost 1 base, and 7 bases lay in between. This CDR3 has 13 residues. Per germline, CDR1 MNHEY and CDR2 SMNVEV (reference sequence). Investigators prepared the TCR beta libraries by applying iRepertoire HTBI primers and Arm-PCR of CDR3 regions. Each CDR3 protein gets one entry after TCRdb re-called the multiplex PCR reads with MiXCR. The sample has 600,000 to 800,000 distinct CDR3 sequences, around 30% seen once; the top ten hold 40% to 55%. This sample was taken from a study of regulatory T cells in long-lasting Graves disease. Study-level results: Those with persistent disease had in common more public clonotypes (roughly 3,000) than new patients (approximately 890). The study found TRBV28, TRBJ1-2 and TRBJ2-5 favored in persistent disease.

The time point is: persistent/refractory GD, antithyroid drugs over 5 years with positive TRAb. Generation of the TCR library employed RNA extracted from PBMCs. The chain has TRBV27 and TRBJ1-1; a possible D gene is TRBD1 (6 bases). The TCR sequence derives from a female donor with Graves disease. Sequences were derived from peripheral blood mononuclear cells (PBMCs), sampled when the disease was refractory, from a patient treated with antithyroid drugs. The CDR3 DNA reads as TGTGCCAGCAGTTGGGACAAGAACACTGAAGCTTTCTTT. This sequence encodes CASSWDKNTEAFF.